These 9 T cell receptor beta chains were sequenced from one sample in a study of shared clonotypes between healthy human individuals. The naive CD8 population came from CD45RO-negative cells selected for CCR7, without terminally differentiated effector memory CD45RA+ cells. Sequencing used immunoSEQ multiplex PCR; TCRdb keeps in-frame clones, though not all of them. This table has 1.5 million to 2.5 million clones, 85% to 95% appearing once. The sample comprised naive CD8+ T cells sorted from blood. The receptor source for this set is a man younger than 35 in good health.

The chain links TRBV15 to TRBJ2-3, with D tentatively TRBD1 or TRBD2 (5 bases each). CDR1 LNHNV and CDR2 YYDKDF come from the germline V gene (reference sequence). The ends were cut back, 2 bases at V and 3 bases at J, with 15 bases in the middle. This CDR3 comprises 16 residues. CDR3 sequence: CATSRRLGEGTDTQYF. The CDR3 nucleotides are TGTGCCACCAGCAGACGCTTGGGGGAAGGGACAGATACGCAGTATTTT.

A word on this clone: Different DNA sequences within this sample yield the same CDR3. The chain couples TRBV27 to TRBJ1-3; D remains ambiguous. V was clipped by 0 bases and J by 2 bases, with 5 bases between them. The CDR3 spans 14 residues. Germline V gives CDR1 MNHEY, CDR2 SMNVEV (reference sequence). The CDR3 protein is CASSLSGTGNTIYF. In DNA form, the CDR3 reads TGTGCCAGCAGTTTATCGGGGACTGGAAACACCATATATTTT.

This sequence joins TRBV27 and TRBJ2-7, with 7 bases that match TRBD2. Germline-derived CDR1 and CDR2 are MNHEY and SMNVEV (reference sequence). V shed 2 bases and J 3 bases; nucleotides not matched to a gene: 4. CDR3 length: 14 amino acids. The CDR3 loop is CASSLKGLYYEQYF. The CDR3 nucleotides read TGTGCCAGCAGTTTAAAGGGACTATACTACGAGCAGTACTTC.

On this clone: Other DNA sequences in the same sample also yield this CDR3. The chain joins TRBV6-5 to TRBJ2-7; possible D gene TRBD1, 5 bases. The CDR3 covers 14 residues. Trimming took off 3 bases at V and 5 bases at J, with 14 bases between the two ends. Germline CDR1 is MNHEY and CDR2 is SVGAGI. The CDR3 DNA follows: TGTGCCAGCAGTTATTCAGGGCCATCCGACGAGCAGTACTTC. As protein: CASSYSGPSDEQYF.

The chain couples TRBV13 to TRBJ2-3; 12 bases agree with TRBD2. CDR1 is PRHDT and CDR2 is FYEKMQ in the germline V gene (reference sequence). The CDR3 runs to 18 residues. Trimming removed 0 bases from V and 5 bases from J; junction bases left unmatched: 9. The CDR3 reads CASSLGPTSGGHGDTQYF. CDR3 coding DNA: TGTGCCAGCAGCTTAGGCCCGACTAGCGGGGGCCACGGAGATACGCAGTATTTT.

The genes are TRBV4-3 and TRBJ2-7, with D uncertain. The length of the CDR3 is 14 residues. Germline V gene data show CDR1 as LGHNA and CDR2 as YSLEER. Trimming left V 3 bases short and J 2 bases short, with 11 bases between. The CDR3 is CASSHAAGPYEQYF. For the CDR3, the DNA is TGCGCCAGCAGCCACGCCGCTGGACCCTACGAGCAGTACTTC.

The J gene is TRBJ1-5, the V gene TRBV2, with a weak D call TRBD1 (6 bases). Germline V lookup: CDR1 SNHLY, CDR2 FYNNEI. This CDR3 has 15 amino acids. V shed 6 bases and J shed 2 bases, with 14 bases lying between them. Written as DNA, the CDR3 is TGTGCCAGCAGGCAGGGGCGGGATGGCAATCAGCCCCAGCATTTT. Amino acids: CASRQGRDGNQPQHF.

This chain links TRBV7-6 with TRBJ2-1; TRBD1 or TRBD2 may be the D gene (5 bases each). Trimming cost V 3 bases and J 8 bases, with 14 bases left between them. Germline CDR1 SGHVS, CDR2 FNYEAQ. The CDR3 runs to 14 residues. CDR3 protein: CASSFPAGDDEQFF. In DNA, the CDR3 is TGTGCCAGCAGCTTCCCTGCCGGGGACGATGAGCAGTTCTTC.

The chain recombines TRBV6-1 with TRBJ2-7, with D tentatively TRBD1 (6 bases). This CDR3 is 14 amino acids long. Trimming cost V 1 base and J 2 bases, with 9 bases left between them. CDR1 and CDR2 from the germline V gene are MNHNS and SASEGT. The CDR3: CASSEGQVAYEQYF. Written as DNA, the CDR3 is TGTGCCAGCAGTGAAGGACAGGTAGCCTACGAGCAGTACTTC.